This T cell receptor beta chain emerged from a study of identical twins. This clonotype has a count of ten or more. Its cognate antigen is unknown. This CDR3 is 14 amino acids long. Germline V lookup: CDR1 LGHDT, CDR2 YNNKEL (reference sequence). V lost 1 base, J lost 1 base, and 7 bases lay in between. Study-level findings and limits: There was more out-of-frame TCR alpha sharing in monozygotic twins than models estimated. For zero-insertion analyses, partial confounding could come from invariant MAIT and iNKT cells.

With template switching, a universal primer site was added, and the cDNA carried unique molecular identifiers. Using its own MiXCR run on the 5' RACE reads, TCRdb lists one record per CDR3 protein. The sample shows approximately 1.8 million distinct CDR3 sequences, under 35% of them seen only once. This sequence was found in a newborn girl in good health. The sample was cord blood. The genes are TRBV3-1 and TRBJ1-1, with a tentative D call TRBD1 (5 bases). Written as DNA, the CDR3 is TGTGCCAGCAGCCAAGTCGGACAGAACACTGAAGCTTTCTTT. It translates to CASSQVGQNTEAFF.